This passage covers 19 T cell receptor beta chains from one sample sequenced in a study of cytomegalovirus exposure and HLA in healthy donors. 13 Jbeta primers and 60 Vbeta primers were used for the PCR. Method: immunoSEQ multiplex PCR; TCRdb's copy keeps in-frame clones and lacks some. This sample carries 120,000 to 150,000 clones, over 80% of them seen once, and the ten largest clones take less than 3%. Source material: PBMCs. These receptors came from a young woman in good health and CMV-seronegative.

The V gene is TRBV9, the J gene TRBJ2-1; 7 bases agree with TRBD1. V trimming: 0 bases; J trimming: 7 bases; junction bases outside the gene matches: 13. Germline V gene lookup returns CDR1 SGDLS and CDR2 YYNGEE. The CDR3 runs to 17 residues. The CDR3 is CASSVAGQVASSNEQFF. The CDR3 region has the DNA TGTGCCAGCAGCGTAGCAGGACAGGTGGCCTCTTCTAATGAGCAGTTCTTC. The whole variable domain, filled in from reference TRBV9 and TRBJ2-1, reads DSGVTQTPKHLITATGQRVTLRCSPRSGDLSVYWYQQSLDQGLQFLIQYYNGEERAKGNILERFSAQQFPDLHSELNLSSLELGDSALYFCASSVAGQVASSNEQFFGPGTRLTVL.

This chain uses TRBV6-1 with TRBJ1-5; unclear D gene. The V end lost 4 bases, the J end lost 6 bases, and 10 bases lay between the germline ends. The CDR3 sequence is 13 residues long. Germline V gene sequence: CDR1 MNHNS, CDR2 SASEGT. CDR3 in DNA: TGTGCCAGCAGTGCGGAGATTATTCAGCCCCAGCATTTT. The encoded protein is CASSAEIIQPQHF.

V gene TRBV7-9 combines with J gene TRBJ2-2, with TRBD1 matching over 9 bases. The J segment lost 4 bases and the V segment lost 2 bases, leaving 8 bases of the junction unmatched. This CDR3 is built from 17 residues. Germline V gene lookup returns CDR1 SEHNR and CDR2 FQNEAQ (reference sequence). The CDR3, as DNA: TGTGCCAGCAGCTTAAGGCGGACAGGGGTCTCCACCGGGGAGCTGTTTTTT. This sequence encodes CASSLRRTGVSTGELFF.

The V call is TRBV4-3, the J call TRBJ2-2; possible D gene TRBD1, 5 bases. Trimming left V 1 base short and J 0 bases short, with 6 bases between. The V gene's germline CDR1 is LGHNA and CDR2 YSLEER. This CDR3 region has 15 residues. This CDR3 is CASSQGRANTGELFF. CDR3 bases: TGCGCCAGCAGCCAAGGCAGGGCGAACACCGGGGAGCTGTTTTTT.

This clone was seen once. The genes are TRBV21-1 and TRBJ2-1; the D call in the table, TRBD1, was not verified against the DNA. TRBV21-1 is labeled a pseudogene. This CDR3 region has 12 residues. CDR3 bases: TGTGCCAGCAGAAGACAGGACAATGAGCAGTTCTTC. Amino acids: CASRRQDNEQFF.

This clone turned up a few times. The chain combines TRBV4-1 with TRBJ2-3; 15 positions agree with TRBD2. With V trimmed by 3 bases and J by 4 bases, 5 bases remained unmatched. Germline CDR1 and CDR2: MGHRA and YSYEKL. The CDR3 has 17 amino acids. DNA for the CDR3: TGCGCCAGCAGCCAGGGGGGACTAGCGGGGGGCGCAGATACGCAGTATTTT. Translation gives CASSQGGLAGGADTQYF.

This chain connects TRBV20-1 to TRBJ2-3; D is unresolved. The CDR3 consists of 11 residues. V was cut by 5 bases and J by 4 bases, with 7 bases left in between. Germline CDR1 and CDR2: DFQATT and SNEGSKA (reference sequence). The CDR3 region is CSALSADTQYF. CDR3 DNA sequence: TGCAGTGCTTTAAGCGCAGATACGCAGTATTTT.

The CDR3 protein is CASSYPSGRPQFF. In DNA form, the CDR3 reads TGTGCCAGCAGTTACCCTAGCGGGAGGCCGCAGTTCTTC. The rearrangement links TRBV6-5 to TRBJ2-1; 11 bases map to TRBD2. This CDR3 has 13 residues. With V trimmed by 2 bases and J by 12 bases, 3 bases remained unmatched. Germline lookup yields CDR1 MNHEY and CDR2 SVGAGI.

The V call is TRBV7-8, the J call TRBJ2-2, with 7 bases aligning to TRBD2. Trimming at V came to 0 bases and at J to 5 bases, leaving 0 bases not matched to a gene. CDR1 is SGHVS and CDR2 is FQNEAQ in the germline V gene. The CDR3 covers 14 residues. CDR3 sequence: CASSLAGRTGELFF. The CDR3 DNA reads TGTGCCAGCAGCTTAGCCGGGAGGACCGGGGAGCTGTTTTTT.

The rearrangement links TRBV15 to TRBJ2-5; 13 bases map to TRBD2. V lost 5 bases and J lost 1; bases outside the gene matches: 4. This CDR3 is built from 16 residues. Germline values: CDR1 LNHNV, CDR2 YYDKDF (reference sequence). CDR3 amino acids: CATSSGLAGSQETQYF. The CDR3 nucleotides read TGTGCCACCAGCTCGGGACTAGCGGGATCCCAAGAGACCCAGTACTTC.

CDR3: CASSFGAGGSNEQFF. CDR3 bases: TGTGCCAGCAGTTTTGGAGCGGGAGGGTCCAATGAGCAGTTCTTC. The rearrangement links TRBV28 to TRBJ2-1; TRBD2 matches 10 bases. The germline CDR1 and CDR2 sequences are MDHEN and SYDVKM. Trimming cost V 3 bases and J 6 bases; bases outside gene matches: 5. The CDR3 sequence is 15 residues long.

This chain links TRBV28 with TRBJ2-7; 9 bases align to TRBD1. The V gene end was trimmed by 5 bases and the J gene end by 2 bases; junction bases not matched to a gene: 7. Germline V gene lookup returns CDR1 MDHEN and CDR2 SYDVKM. The CDR3 is made up of 15 amino acids. CDR3 protein: CASSTGTGSPYEQYF. CDR3 bases: TGTGCCAGCAGTACCGGGACAGGGTCCCCCTACGAGCAGTACTTC.

The chain links TRBV2 to TRBJ2-3, with D possibly TRBD1 on 5 matching bases. The CDR3 runs 14 residues. The germline V gene encodes CDR1 SNHLY and CDR2 FYNNEI. V was pared by 10 bases and J by 2 bases, with 16 bases between. CDR3: CAIQRTGPTDTQYF. The CDR3 DNA follows: TGTGCCATCCAAAGAACAGGACCCACAGATACGCAGTATTTT.

V is TRBV7-6 and J is TRBJ2-1; 9 nucleotides match TRBD2. CDR3 length: 18 amino acids. Per germline, CDR1 SGHVS and CDR2 FNYEAQ. V was clipped by 0 bases and J by 3 bases; unmatched bases: 9. Written as DNA, the CDR3 is TGTGCCAGCAGCTTAGCCGCCTTAGCGGGAGCAAGCTACAATGAGCAGTTCTTC. This codes for CASSLAALAGASYNEQFF.

V gene TRBV28 combines with J gene TRBJ1-4; D gene unclear. The CDR3 covers 15 residues. Trimming took off 6 bases at V and 8 bases at J, with 19 bases between the two ends. Germline V gives CDR1 MDHEN, CDR2 SYDVKM. The CDR3 sequence is CASSPPWGGREKLFF. CDR3 nucleotide sequence: TGTGCCAGCAGCCCACCTTGGGGAGGGAGGGAAAAACTGTTTTTT.

This chain links TRBV25-1 with TRBJ1-6, with D perhaps matching TRBD1 (5 bases). Trimming stripped 0 bases from V and 8 bases from J, with 14 bases between. The V gene's germline CDR1 is MGHDK and CDR2 SYGVNS. The CDR3 has 16 amino acids. CDR3 nucleotides: TGTGCCAGCAGTGAATACCGGGGCGGGATGGATTCACCCCTCCACTTT. Translating gives CASSEYRGGMDSPLHF.

This chain uses TRBV6-5 with TRBJ2-7; the match to TRBD2 covers 7 bases. The CDR3 length is 14 residues. The ends lost 8 bases at V and 6 bases at J; junction bases unmatched: 13. Germline values: CDR1 MNHEY, CDR2 SVGAGI. CDR3 in DNA: TGTGCCAGCTGTAGAAGCGGGATCGAATGCGAGCAGTACTTC. It codes for CASCRSGIECEQYF.

The chain links TRBV5-4 to TRBJ1-1, with 7 nucleotides matching TRBD1. Unmatched junction bases numbered 10, after V lost 4 bases and J lost 1 base. The CDR3 spans 16 residues. Germline assignment: CDR1 SGHNT and CDR2 YYREEE (reference sequence). The CDR3 DNA sequence: TGTGCCAGCAGCAGGCCCAGGGGGTTTAGGAACACTGAAGCTTTCTTT. Translated, it gives CASSRPRGFRNTEAFF. The full variable domain, its missing parts supplied by reference TRBV5-4 and TRBJ1-1, is ETGVTQSPTHLIKTRGQQVTLRCSSQSGHNTVSWYQQALGQGPQFIFQYYREEENGRGNFPPRFSGLQFPNYSSELNVNALELDDSALYLCASSRPRGFRNTEAFFGQGTRLTVV.

There are a few counts of this clone. J is TRBJ2-1 and V is TRBV5-1, with 14 bases that match TRBD2. This CDR3 is built from 18 residues. With V trimmed by 3 bases and J by 5 bases, 10 bases remained unmatched. Per the germline V gene, CDR1 is SGHRS and CDR2 is YFSETQ. This chain's CDR3 is CASSSQRLAGGGHNEQFF. Written as DNA, the CDR3 is TGCGCCAGCAGCTCTCAGCGACTAGCGGGAGGGGGTCACAATGAGCAGTTCTTC.